These T cell receptor beta chains were read from a single sample in a study of T-cell reconstitution after alpha-beta-depleted transplantation in children. A single record per CDR3 protein comes from TCRdb applying MiXCR to the PCR reads. This table has about 1,000,000 distinct CDR3 sequences, about 29% appearing once. The sequences come from PBMCs, mostly from graft donor cells, collected 360 days after TCRalphabeta/CD19-depleted stem cell transplant. The receptors come from a boy in the first two years of life who had a stem cell transplant for SCID, so the T cells may come from the graft donor. Each CDR3 is given with its conserved first and last residue. Each record gives: CDR3 length, clone size, D gene, V gene, J gene, CDR3 DNA, CDR3 protein. The D gene is left open where the match is weak. Not every row has a clone size; where given, it reads once, few, many or a size class.

cdr3_length: 15
clone_size: once
d_call: TRBD1
v_call: TRBV7-2
j_call: TRBJ2-1
cdr3_nt: TGTGCCAGCAGCTTAGTTGGGACAGTTTTAAATGAGCAGTTCTTC
cdr3_aa: CASSLVGTVLNEQFF

cdr3_length: 13
clone_size: many
d_call: -
v_call: TRBV27
j_call: TRBJ1-3
cdr3_nt: TGTGCCAGCAGTCCCCCAGGAGGAAACACCATATATTTT
cdr3_aa: CASSPPGGNTIYF

cdr3_length: 17
clone_size: -
d_call: -
v_call: TRBV4-3
j_call: TRBJ2-1
cdr3_nt: TGCGCCAGCAGCCAAGAGGCATCCAGCGGACCCTACAATGAGCAGTTCTTC
cdr3_aa: CASSQEASSGPYNEQFF

cdr3_length: 16
clone_size: few
d_call: -
v_call: TRBV4-2
j_call: TRBJ2-6
cdr3_nt: TGTGCCAGCAGCTTGGAGGGACCCTCTGGGGCCAACGTCCTGACTTTC
cdr3_aa: CASSLEGPSGANVLTF

cdr3_length: 14
clone_size: few
d_call: -
v_call: TRBV4-1
j_call: TRBJ2-5
cdr3_nt: TGCGCCAGCAACTACGGGGGCCAAGGAGAGACCCAGTACTTC
cdr3_aa: CASNYGGQGETQYF

cdr3_length: 14
clone_size: -
d_call: -
v_call: TRBV10-3
j_call: TRBJ1-6
cdr3_nt: TGTGCCATCAGCCGCCCGGGGGAAAATTCACCCCTCCACTTT
cdr3_aa: CAISRPGENSPLHF

cdr3_length: 13
clone_size: -
d_call: -
v_call: TRBV29-1
j_call: TRBJ2-7
cdr3_nt: TGCAGCGTGTTAGCCCCGGCCTCCTACGAGCAGTACTTC
cdr3_aa: CSVLAPASYEQYF

cdr3_length: 14
clone_size: -
d_call: -
v_call: TRBV7-2
j_call: TRBJ2-2
cdr3_nt: TGTGCCAGCAGCCCGGGGCCTACTCTCGAGGAGCTGTTTTTT
cdr3_aa: CASSPGPTLEELFF

cdr3_length: 15
clone_size: -
d_call: TRBD1
v_call: TRBV5-1
j_call: TRBJ2-5
cdr3_nt: TGCGCCAGCAGCTTGGACAGGGGGCTTGGAGAGACCCAGTACTTC
cdr3_aa: CASSLDRGLGETQYF

cdr3_length: 15
clone_size: few
d_call: TRBD2
v_call: TRBV12-3/TRBV12-4
j_call: TRBJ2-3
cdr3_nt: TGTGCCAGCAGTCAGGCGGGGACTAACACAGATACGCAGTATTTT
cdr3_aa: CASSQAGTNTDTQYF

cdr3_length: 20
clone_size: -
d_call: -
v_call: TRBV5-6
j_call: TRBJ1-2
cdr3_nt: TGTGCCAGCAGCCCGAAACAGGGTCGCGAGGAGGGGAAAGCTAACTATGGCTACACCTTC
cdr3_aa: CASSPKQGREEGKANYGYTF

cdr3_length: 12
clone_size: few
d_call: -
v_call: TRBV29-1
j_call: TRBJ2-3
cdr3_nt: TGCAGCGTCCGGGGGGCCCCAGATACGCAGTATTTT
cdr3_aa: CSVRGAPDTQYF

cdr3_length: 16
clone_size: -
d_call: TRBD1
v_call: TRBV27
j_call: TRBJ1-2
cdr3_nt: TGTGCCAGCAGTTTATCAGTAGGGACAGCTAGTTATGGCTACACCTTC
cdr3_aa: CASSLSVGTASYGYTF

cdr3_length: 14
clone_size: -
d_call: -
v_call: TRBV5-1
j_call: TRBJ1-3
cdr3_nt: TGCGCCAGCACGGACAGCTACTCTGGAAACACCATATATTTT
cdr3_aa: CASTDSYSGNTIYF

cdr3_length: 16
clone_size: -
d_call: -
v_call: TRBV5-1
j_call: TRBJ2-2
cdr3_nt: TGCGCCAGCAGCTTGATCGGGGGCCTAAACACCGGGGAGCTGTTTTTT
cdr3_aa: CASSLIGGLNTGELFF

cdr3_length: 12
clone_size: -
d_call: -
v_call: TRBV10-3
j_call: TRBJ1-1
cdr3_nt: TGTGCCACGGGATGGAGTAAATTTGAAGCTTTCTTT
cdr3_aa: CATGWSKFEAFF

cdr3_length: 16
clone_size: -
d_call: TRBD1
v_call: TRBV5-1
j_call: TRBJ2-7
cdr3_nt: TGCGCCAGCAGCTTGGACTACCGGGACAGCTACTACGAGCAGTACTTC
cdr3_aa: CASSLDYRDSYYEQYF

cdr3_length: 13
clone_size: few
d_call: -
v_call: TRBV24-1
j_call: TRBJ2-2
cdr3_nt: TGTGCCACCAGTAAGGGCTCCACCGGGGAGCTGTTTTTT
cdr3_aa: CATSKGSTGELFF

cdr3_length: 16
clone_size: -
d_call: -
v_call: TRBV4-1
j_call: TRBJ1-2
cdr3_nt: TGCGCCAGCAGCCATTTCGGAACAGGGACCCTCTATGGCTACACCTTC
cdr3_aa: CASSHFGTGTLYGYTF

cdr3_length: 18
clone_size: -
d_call: -
v_call: TRBV5-1
j_call: TRBJ2-1
cdr3_nt: TGCGCCAGCAGCTCCTTACGACCCCAGTCCTCTATCTACAATGAGCAGTTCTTC
cdr3_aa: CASSSLRPQSSIYNEQFF

cdr3_length: 11
clone_size: -
d_call: -
v_call: TRBV20-1
j_call: TRBJ2-7
cdr3_nt: TGCAGTGGGACGGACCTTTACGAGCAGTACTTC
cdr3_aa: CSGTDLYEQYF

cdr3_length: 14
clone_size: -
d_call: TRBD1
v_call: TRBV30
j_call: TRBJ2-2
cdr3_nt: TGTGCCTGGACGCCGGGACAGGGGTTAGGGGAGCTGTTTTTT
cdr3_aa: CAWTPGQGLGELFF

cdr3_length: 16
clone_size: -
d_call: -
v_call: TRBV12-3/TRBV12-4
j_call: TRBJ1-5
cdr3_nt: TGTGCCAGCAGTTCAGGGACGGGGTATAGCAATCAGCCCCAGCATTTT
cdr3_aa: CASSSGTGYSNQPQHF

cdr3_length: 15
clone_size: -
d_call: -
v_call: TRBV4-1
j_call: TRBJ2-1
cdr3_nt: TGCGCCAGCAGCCAAGGCCACCGACTCTACAATGAGCAGTTCTTC
cdr3_aa: CASSQGHRLYNEQFF

cdr3_length: 13
clone_size: -
d_call: -
v_call: TRBV12-3/TRBV12-4
j_call: TRBJ2-2
cdr3_nt: TGTGCCAGCCGACCGGACGCTTACCGGGAGCTGTTTTTT
cdr3_aa: CASRPDAYRELFF

cdr3_length: 14
clone_size: -
d_call: -
v_call: TRBV5-1
j_call: TRBJ1-1
cdr3_nt: TGCGCCAGCAGCCTACCGACAGCCAACACTGAAGCTTTCTTT
cdr3_aa: CASSLPTANTEAFF

cdr3_length: 15
clone_size: -
d_call: TRBD1
v_call: TRBV7-3
j_call: TRBJ2-3
cdr3_nt: TGTGCCAGCAGCCCTTTACAGGGGGGCACAGATACGCAGTATTTT
cdr3_aa: CASSPLQGGTDTQYF

cdr3_length: 16
clone_size: few
d_call: -
v_call: TRBV12-3/TRBV12-4
j_call: TRBJ1-5
cdr3_nt: TGTGCCAGCAGTTTAGATGGTGGGAAGGGCAATCAGCCCCAGCATTTT
cdr3_aa: CASSLDGGKGNQPQHF

cdr3_length: 14
clone_size: -
d_call: TRBD1
v_call: TRBV9
j_call: TRBJ2-7
cdr3_nt: TGTGCCAGCAGCAACGACAGGGTGGGTTACGAGCAGTACTTC
cdr3_aa: CASSNDRVGYEQYF

cdr3_length: 16
clone_size: once
d_call: -
v_call: TRBV7-3
j_call: TRBJ2-2
cdr3_nt: TGTGCCAGCAGCTTAGCGCCGACTGCGAGCACCGGGGAGCTGTTTTTT
cdr3_aa: CASSLAPTASTGELFF

cdr3_length: 20
clone_size: -
d_call: -
v_call: TRBV11-1
j_call: TRBJ1-1
cdr3_nt: TGTGCCAGCAGCTCAGAACTGGGGGTCCCCGCAGGGAGCCTGAACACTGAAGCTTTCTTT
cdr3_aa: CASSSELGVPAGSLNTEAFF

cdr3_length: 15
clone_size: -
d_call: -
v_call: TRBV18
j_call: TRBJ1-1
cdr3_nt: TGTGCCAGCTCACCACCGAATTCGGTTGACACTGAAGCTTTCTTT
cdr3_aa: CASSPPNSVDTEAFF

cdr3_length: 17
clone_size: few
d_call: TRBD1
v_call: TRBV15
j_call: TRBJ1-4
cdr3_nt: TGTGCCACCAGCAGAGGATTCACAGGGGAAACTAATGAAAAACTGTTTTTT
cdr3_aa: CATSRGFTGETNEKLFF

cdr3_length: 16
clone_size: -
d_call: TRBD1
v_call: TRBV28
j_call: TRBJ2-1
cdr3_nt: TGTGCCAGCAGTTTAGTCCGGACAGGGAGGATCAATGAGCAGTTCTTC
cdr3_aa: CASSLVRTGRINEQFF

cdr3_length: 14
clone_size: few
d_call: -
v_call: TRBV6-5
j_call: TRBJ1-1
cdr3_nt: TGTGCCGCTTCCGCGCTGGATTTGAACACTGAAGCTTTCTTT
cdr3_aa: CAASALDLNTEAFF

cdr3_length: 13
clone_size: -
d_call: -
v_call: TRBV6-1
j_call: TRBJ2-7
cdr3_nt: TGTGCCAGCCCTCGGGGCGGGGGCCGCGAGCAGTACTTC
cdr3_aa: CASPRGGGREQYF

cdr3_length: 14
clone_size: -
d_call: -
v_call: TRBV6-5
j_call: TRBJ2-5
cdr3_nt: TGTGCCAGCAGTTACGTAGACTATCAAGAGACCCAGTACTTC
cdr3_aa: CASSYVDYQETQYF

cdr3_length: 18
clone_size: few
d_call: -
v_call: TRBV11-2
j_call: TRBJ2-7
cdr3_nt: TGTGCCAGCGTCGCGATAAGGGCGGACTCAGGCACTACTCGAGAGCAGTACTTC
cdr3_aa: CASVAIRADSGTTREQYF

cdr3_length: 14
clone_size: -
d_call: -
v_call: TRBV6-1
j_call: TRBJ1-1
cdr3_nt: TGTGCCAGCAGGATTACAGGGACGAACACTGAAGCTTTCTTT
cdr3_aa: CASRITGTNTEAFF

cdr3_length: 15
clone_size: -
d_call: -
v_call: TRBV5-8
j_call: TRBJ2-3
cdr3_nt: TGTGCCAGCAGCCCACACAGGGCAGGGACAGATACGCAGTATTTT
cdr3_aa: CASSPHRAGTDTQYF

cdr3_length: 17
clone_size: few
d_call: -
v_call: TRBV9
j_call: TRBJ2-2
cdr3_nt: TGTGCCAGCAGCGCCGAGGGGGTAGCGACCGGATGGGGGGAGCTGTTTTTT
cdr3_aa: CASSAEGVATGWGELFF

cdr3_length: 15
clone_size: -
d_call: TRBD1
v_call: TRBV5-1
j_call: TRBJ2-7
cdr3_nt: TGCGCCAGCAGCTACTGGACAGGGCCGTCCTACGAGCAGTACTTC
cdr3_aa: CASSYWTGPSYEQYF

cdr3_length: 13
clone_size: -
d_call: -
v_call: TRBV5-1
j_call: TRBJ2-7
cdr3_nt: TGCGCCAGCAGCTTTGACACGAGCTACGAGCAGTACTTC
cdr3_aa: CASSFDTSYEQYF

cdr3_length: 16
clone_size: few
d_call: TRBD1
v_call: TRBV20-1
j_call: TRBJ2-3
cdr3_nt: TGCAGTGCTAGAGCCGGGACAGGGGCCCGGAAAGATACGCAGTATTTT
cdr3_aa: CSARAGTGARKDTQYF

cdr3_length: 15
clone_size: -
d_call: -
v_call: TRBV12-3/TRBV12-4
j_call: TRBJ1-5
cdr3_nt: TGTGCCAGCAGTTTCGGCCCAGGCGGTTCGGAGCCCCAGCATTTT
cdr3_aa: CASSFGPGGSEPQHF

cdr3_length: 18
clone_size: few
d_call: TRBD2
v_call: TRBV6-5
j_call: TRBJ2-1
cdr3_nt: TGTGCCAGCAGCTACGGGTGGGCGGGGGGTCCATCCTACAATGAGCAGTTCTTC
cdr3_aa: CASSYGWAGGPSYNEQFF

cdr3_length: 17
clone_size: -
d_call: -
v_call: TRBV2
j_call: TRBJ2-2
cdr3_nt: TGTGCCAGCAGTGAGGGTTTAGGGAGACAGAACACCGGGGAGCTGTTTTTT
cdr3_aa: CASSEGLGRQNTGELFF

cdr3_length: 17
clone_size: few
d_call: -
v_call: TRBV7-9
j_call: TRBJ2-3
cdr3_nt: TGTGCCAGCAGCTTAGCTCTGTTCGGGGGCGAAACAGATACGCAGTATTTT
cdr3_aa: CASSLALFGGETDTQYF

cdr3_length: 14
clone_size: once
d_call: TRBD1
v_call: TRBV20-1
j_call: TRBJ1-2
cdr3_nt: TGCAGTGCTTGGGGACAGGGAGGCGGTTATGGCTACACCTTC
cdr3_aa: CSAWGQGGGYGYTF

cdr3_length: 15
clone_size: -
d_call: -
v_call: TRBV5-6
j_call: TRBJ2-3
cdr3_nt: TGTGCCAGCAGCTTGGCCGTCCCGACGGGGGATACGCAGTATTTT
cdr3_aa: CASSLAVPTGDTQYF

cdr3_length: 14
clone_size: -
d_call: TRBD2
v_call: TRBV12-3/TRBV12-4
j_call: TRBJ2-1
cdr3_nt: TGTGCCAGCAGAAGGACTAGCGGGGACAATGAGCAGTTCTTC
cdr3_aa: CASRRTSGDNEQFF

cdr3_length: 16
clone_size: -
d_call: TRBD1
v_call: TRBV2
j_call: TRBJ2-3
cdr3_nt: TGTGCCAGCAGTGGATCAAAGGACAGGAGCACAGATACGCAGTATTTT
cdr3_aa: CASSGSKDRSTDTQYF

cdr3_length: 18
clone_size: -
d_call: TRBD2
v_call: TRBV6-5
j_call: TRBJ2-3
cdr3_nt: TGTGCCAGCAGTTACTGGGGTTTTGAGCGGGGGGCCGCAGATACGCAGTATTTT
cdr3_aa: CASSYWGFERGAADTQYF

cdr3_length: 16
clone_size: -
d_call: TRBD1
v_call: TRBV12-3/TRBV12-4
j_call: TRBJ1-2
cdr3_nt: TGTGCCAGCAAAGTAGGGGACAGGGGACATCTCTATGGCTACACCTTC
cdr3_aa: CASKVGDRGHLYGYTF

cdr3_length: 12
clone_size: -
d_call: TRBD2
v_call: TRBV24-1
j_call: TRBJ2-1
cdr3_nt: TGTGCCACCGGTCGGGGGGTGGGTGAGCAGTTCTTC
cdr3_aa: CATGRGVGEQFF

cdr3_length: 15
clone_size: -
d_call: -
v_call: TRBV28
j_call: TRBJ2-5
cdr3_nt: TGTGCCAGCAGTTCTGGGGGGCTGGTTGGGGAGACCCAGTACTTC
cdr3_aa: CASSSGGLVGETQYF

cdr3_length: 18
clone_size: few
d_call: -
v_call: TRBV11-2
j_call: TRBJ2-6
cdr3_nt: TGTGCCAGCAGACTCCAGTCCGGCTTTCGCTCTGGGGCCAACGTCCTGACTTTC
cdr3_aa: CASRLQSGFRSGANVLTF

cdr3_length: 16
clone_size: -
d_call: TRBD2
v_call: TRBV5-1
j_call: TRBJ2-5
cdr3_nt: TGCGCCAGCAGCTTGGTGGGGACTAGCGGCCAAGAGACCCAGTACTTC
cdr3_aa: CASSLVGTSGQETQYF

cdr3_length: 15
clone_size: few
d_call: -
v_call: TRBV5-1
j_call: TRBJ2-4
cdr3_nt: TGCGCCAGCAGCTTGGTGGGCAGGGACGAAAACATTCAGTACTTC
cdr3_aa: CASSLVGRDENIQYF

cdr3_length: 19
clone_size: few
d_call: -
v_call: TRBV29-1
j_call: TRBJ2-4
cdr3_nt: TGCAGCGTTACCCCCGACAGGCCTAACAGGGACGTAGCCAAAAACATTCAGTACTTC
cdr3_aa: CSVTPDRPNRDVAKNIQYF